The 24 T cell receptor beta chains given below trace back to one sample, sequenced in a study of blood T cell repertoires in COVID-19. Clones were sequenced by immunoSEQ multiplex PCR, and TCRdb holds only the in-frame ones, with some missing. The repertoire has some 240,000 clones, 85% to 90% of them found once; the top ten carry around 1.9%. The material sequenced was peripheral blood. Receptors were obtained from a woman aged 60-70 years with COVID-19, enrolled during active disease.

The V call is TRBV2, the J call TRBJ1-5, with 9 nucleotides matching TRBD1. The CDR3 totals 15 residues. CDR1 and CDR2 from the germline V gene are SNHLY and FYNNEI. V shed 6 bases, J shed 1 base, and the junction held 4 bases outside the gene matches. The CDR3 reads CASRAGTGSNQPQHF. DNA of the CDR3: TGTGCCAGCAGGGCCGGGACAGGGAGCAATCAGCCCCAGCATTTT.

The CDR3 region has the DNA TGTGCCAACTCTGAGGCGACGAACACTGAAGCTTTCTTT. Encoded protein: CANSEATNTEAFF. This chain connects TRBV18 to TRBJ1-1; no reliable D call. The V end was cut by 10 bases, the J end by 1 base, with 13 bases between. This CDR3 contains 13 residues. Germline values: CDR1 KGHSH, CDR2 LQKENI. Variable domain in full (rest from reference TRBV18 and TRBJ1-1): NAGVMQNPRHLVRRRGQEARLRCSPMKGHSHVYWYRQLPEEGLKFMVYLQKENIIDESGMPKERFSAEFPKEGPSILRIQQVVRGDSAAYFCANSEATNTEAFFGQGTRLTVV.

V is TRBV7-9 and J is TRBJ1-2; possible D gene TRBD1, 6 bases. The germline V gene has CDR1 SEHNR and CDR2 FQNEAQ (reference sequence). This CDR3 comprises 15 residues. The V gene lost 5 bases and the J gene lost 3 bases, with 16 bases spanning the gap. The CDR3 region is CASSPGGGGDYGYTF. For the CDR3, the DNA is TGTGCCAGCAGCCCCGGGGGGGGCGGGGACTATGGCTACACCTTC.

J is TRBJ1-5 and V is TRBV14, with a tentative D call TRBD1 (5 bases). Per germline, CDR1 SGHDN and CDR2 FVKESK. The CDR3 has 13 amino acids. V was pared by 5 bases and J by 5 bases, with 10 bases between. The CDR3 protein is CASSGDSYQPQHF. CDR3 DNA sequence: TGTGCCAGCAGCGGAGACAGCTATCAGCCCCAGCATTTT.

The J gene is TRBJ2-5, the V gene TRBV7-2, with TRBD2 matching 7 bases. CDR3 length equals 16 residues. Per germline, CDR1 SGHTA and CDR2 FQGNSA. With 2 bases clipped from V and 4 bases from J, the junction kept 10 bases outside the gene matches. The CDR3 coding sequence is TGTGCCAGCAGCTTACGGCCTCGTTGGGAGGGAGAGACCCAGTACTTC. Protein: CASSLRPRWEGETQYF.

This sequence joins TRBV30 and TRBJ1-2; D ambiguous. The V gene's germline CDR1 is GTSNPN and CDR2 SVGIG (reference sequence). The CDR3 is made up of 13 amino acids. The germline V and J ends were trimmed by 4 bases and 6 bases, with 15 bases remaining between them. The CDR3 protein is CAWTDGARNGYTF. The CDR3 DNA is TGTGCCTGGACGGATGGCGCCAGGAATGGCTACACCTTC.

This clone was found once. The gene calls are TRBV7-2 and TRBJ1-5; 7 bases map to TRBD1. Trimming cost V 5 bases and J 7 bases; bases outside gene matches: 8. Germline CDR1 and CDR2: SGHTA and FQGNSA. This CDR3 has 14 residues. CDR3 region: CASSRRQGSQPQHF. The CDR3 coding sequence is TGTGCCAGCAGCCGTCGACAGGGCAGCCAGCCCCAGCATTTT. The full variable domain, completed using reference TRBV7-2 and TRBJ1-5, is GAGVSQSPSNKVTEKGKDVELRCDPISGHTALYWYRQSLGQGLEFLIYFQGNSAPDKSGLPSDRFSAERTGGSVSTLTIQRTQQEDSAVYLCASSRRQGSQPQHFGDGTRLSIL.

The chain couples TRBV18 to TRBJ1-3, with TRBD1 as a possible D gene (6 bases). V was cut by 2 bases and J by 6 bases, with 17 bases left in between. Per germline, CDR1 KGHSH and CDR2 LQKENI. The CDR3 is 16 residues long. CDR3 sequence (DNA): TGTGCCAGCTCACCAACCCGGGCAGGGGCTAAAAACACCATATATTTT. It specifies CASSPTRAGAKNTIYF.

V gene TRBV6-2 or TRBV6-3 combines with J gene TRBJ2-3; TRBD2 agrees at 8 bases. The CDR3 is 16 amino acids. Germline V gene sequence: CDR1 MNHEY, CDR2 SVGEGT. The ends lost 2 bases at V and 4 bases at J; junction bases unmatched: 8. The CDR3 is CASSYERGRMADTQYF. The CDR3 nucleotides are TGTGCCAGCAGTTACGAGCGGGGGCGCATGGCAGATACGCAGTATTTT.

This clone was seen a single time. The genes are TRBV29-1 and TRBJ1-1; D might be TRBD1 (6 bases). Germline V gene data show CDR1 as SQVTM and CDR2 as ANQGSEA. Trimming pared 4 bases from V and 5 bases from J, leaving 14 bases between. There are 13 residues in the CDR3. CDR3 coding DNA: TGCAGCGTTGCAACAGGGATGGGAACTGAAGCTTTCTTT. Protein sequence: CSVATGMGTEAFF.

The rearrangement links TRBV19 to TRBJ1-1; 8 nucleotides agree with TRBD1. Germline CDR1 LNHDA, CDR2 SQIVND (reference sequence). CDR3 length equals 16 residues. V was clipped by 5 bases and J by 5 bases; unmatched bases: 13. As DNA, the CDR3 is TGTGCCAGTAGTTCCAGTCGCGACAGGGGAGGGACTGAAGCTTTCTTT. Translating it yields CASSSSRDRGGTEAFF.

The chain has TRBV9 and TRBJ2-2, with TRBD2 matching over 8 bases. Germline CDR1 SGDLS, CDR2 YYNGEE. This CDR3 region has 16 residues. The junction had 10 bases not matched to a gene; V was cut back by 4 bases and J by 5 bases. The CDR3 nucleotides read TGTGCCAGCAGCCCCGGGACTAGTTACGGGACCGGGGAGCTGTTTTTT. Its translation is CASSPGTSYGTGELFF.

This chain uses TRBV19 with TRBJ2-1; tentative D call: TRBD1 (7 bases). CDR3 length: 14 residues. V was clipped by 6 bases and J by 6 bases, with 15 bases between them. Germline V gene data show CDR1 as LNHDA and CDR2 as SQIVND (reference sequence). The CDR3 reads CASSTGQTSNEQFF. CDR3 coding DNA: TGTGCCAGTAGCACGGGACAGACTAGCAATGAGCAGTTCTTC.

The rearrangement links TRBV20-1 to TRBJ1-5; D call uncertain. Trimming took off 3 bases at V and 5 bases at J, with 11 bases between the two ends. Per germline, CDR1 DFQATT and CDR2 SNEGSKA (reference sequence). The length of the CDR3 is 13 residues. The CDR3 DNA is TGCAGTGCTAGTCACTCACGGGATCAGCCCCAGCATTTT. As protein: CSASHSRDQPQHF.

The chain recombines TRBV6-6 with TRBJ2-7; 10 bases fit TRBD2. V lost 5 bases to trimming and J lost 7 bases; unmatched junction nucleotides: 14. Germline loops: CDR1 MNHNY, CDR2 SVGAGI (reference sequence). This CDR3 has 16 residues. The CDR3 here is CASSRSSGGTLREQYF. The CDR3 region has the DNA TGTGCCAGCAGTAGATCTAGCGGGGGAACCCTTCGGGAGCAGTACTTC.

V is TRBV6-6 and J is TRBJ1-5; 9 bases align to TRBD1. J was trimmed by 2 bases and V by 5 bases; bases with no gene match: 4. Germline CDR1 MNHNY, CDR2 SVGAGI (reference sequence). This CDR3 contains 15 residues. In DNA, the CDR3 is TGTGCCAGCAGTCCCCGGGACAGGGGCAATCAGCCCCAGCATTTT. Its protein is CASSPRDRGNQPQHF.

The CDR3 sequence is CASSAARVSPYNEQFF. CDR3 DNA sequence: TGTGCCAGCAGCGCGGCGCGCGTGAGCCCCTACAATGAGCAGTTCTTC. The chain employs TRBV7-9 and TRBJ2-1; D unclear. CDR1 and CDR2 from the germline V gene are SEHNR and FQNEAQ (reference sequence). Trimming pared 5 bases from V and 2 bases from J, leaving 16 bases between. This CDR3 has 16 amino acids.

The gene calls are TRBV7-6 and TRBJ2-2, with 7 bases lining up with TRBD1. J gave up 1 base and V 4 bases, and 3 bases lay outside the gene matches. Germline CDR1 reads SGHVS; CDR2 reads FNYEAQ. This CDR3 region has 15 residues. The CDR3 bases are TGTGCCAGCAGCTCCAGGGGGTTGAACACCGGGGAGCTGTTTTTT. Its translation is CASSSRGLNTGELFF.

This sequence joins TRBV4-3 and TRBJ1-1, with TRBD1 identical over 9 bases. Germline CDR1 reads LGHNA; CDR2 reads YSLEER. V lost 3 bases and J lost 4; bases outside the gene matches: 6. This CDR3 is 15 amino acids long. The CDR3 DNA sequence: TGCGCCAGCAGCCACCAGACAGGGGGAACCACTGAAGCTTTCTTT. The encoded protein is CASSHQTGGTTEAFF.

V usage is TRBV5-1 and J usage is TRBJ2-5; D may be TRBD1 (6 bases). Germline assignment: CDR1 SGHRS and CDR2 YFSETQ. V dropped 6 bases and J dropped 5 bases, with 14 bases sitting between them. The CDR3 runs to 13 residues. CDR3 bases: TGCGCCAGCACCCGGGACACCCGGGAGACCCAGTACTTC. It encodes CASTRDTRETQYF. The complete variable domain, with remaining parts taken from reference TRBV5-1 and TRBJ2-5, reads KAGVTQTPRYLIKTRGQQVTLSCSPISGHRSVSWYQQTPGQGLQFLFEYFSETQRNKGNFPGRFSGRQFSNSRSEMNVSTLELGDSALYLCASTRDTRETQYFGPGTRLLVL.

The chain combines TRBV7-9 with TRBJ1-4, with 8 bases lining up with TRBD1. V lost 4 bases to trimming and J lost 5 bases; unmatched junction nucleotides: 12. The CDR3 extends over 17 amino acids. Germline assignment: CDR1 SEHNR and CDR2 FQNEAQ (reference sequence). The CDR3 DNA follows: TGTGCCAGCAGCTCGTCCCGGGACAGGCGCCCCAATGAAAAACTGTTTTTT. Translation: CASSSSRDRRPNEKLFF.

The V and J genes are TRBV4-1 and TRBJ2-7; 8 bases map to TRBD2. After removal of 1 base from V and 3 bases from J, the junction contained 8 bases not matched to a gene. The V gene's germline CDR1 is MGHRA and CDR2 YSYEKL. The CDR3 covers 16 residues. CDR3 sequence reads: CASSQADRGGLYEQYF. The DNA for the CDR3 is TGCGCCAGCAGCCAAGCCGACCGGGGGGGTCTCTACGAGCAGTACTTC.

CDR3 protein: CASSLDGGQYGNTIYF. CDR3 sequence (DNA): TGTGCCAGCAGCTTAGATGGAGGACAGTATGGAAACACCATATATTTT. V usage is TRBV11-2 and J usage is TRBJ1-3; TRBD1 is a possible D gene (6 bases). The CDR3 is made up of 16 amino acids. V was trimmed by 0 bases and J by 3 bases, leaving 12 bases between them. CDR1 SGHAT and CDR2 FQNNGV come from the germline V gene.

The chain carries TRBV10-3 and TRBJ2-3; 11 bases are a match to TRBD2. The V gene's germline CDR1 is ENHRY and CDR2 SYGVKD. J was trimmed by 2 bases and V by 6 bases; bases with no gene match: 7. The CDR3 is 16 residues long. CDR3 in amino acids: CAIRWGTSGTTDTQYF. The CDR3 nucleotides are TGTGCCATCAGATGGGGGACTAGCGGAACCACAGATACGCAGTATTTT.